These T cell receptor beta chains were read from a single sample in a study of early T cells in non-severe SARS-CoV-2 infection. Using its own MiXCR run on the 5' RACE reads, TCRdb lists one record per CDR3 protein. Of 27,000 or so distinct CDR3 sequences listed, around 4.6% are singletons. Sequencing used whole blood. Receptor source: an adult who was a healthcare worker with PCR-confirmed SARS-CoV-2 infection or an uninfected control (not recorded which). The CDR3 runs from the conserved cysteine through the conserved F or W. A D gene is named only where the DNA matches it firmly. Rows may omit the clone size; those that give it use once, few, many or a size class.

TRBV10-3	-	TRBJ2-2	-	TGTGCCATCAAAGACCCGGGAACGGACGGGGAGCTGTTTTTT	CAIKDPGTDGELFF
TRBV7-9	TRBD2	TRBJ2-5	many	TGTGCCAGCAGCTTAGCCCGCGGGAGCGGCGAGACCCAGTACTTC	CASSLARGSGETQYF
TRBV7-6	TRBD2	TRBJ2-3	many	TGTGCCAGCAGCTTATATGCTAGCGGCGCAGATACGCAGTATTTT	CASSLYASGADTQYF
TRBV6-5	-	TRBJ2-1	many	TGTGCCAGCAGTACGGGAGTTGAGCAGTTCTTC	CASSTGVEQFF
TRBV29-1	-	TRBJ2-5	few	TGCAGCGTGGAGGTTTTATACGGGAGAGGACGAGAGACCCAGTACTTC	CSVEVLYGRGRETQYF
TRBV7-6	-	TRBJ2-2	-	TGTGCCAGCAGCGCTCGGGGAGACGGCGGGGAGCTGTTTTTT	CASSARGDGGELFF
TRBV6-5	-	TRBJ2-1	medium-sized	TGTGCCAGCAGTCTTGCGGGGCAATACAATGAGCAGTTCTTC	CASSLAGQYNEQFF
TRBV7-8	-	TRBJ2-2	many	TGTGCCAGCAGCTTATCTGGGTCGGCCGGGGAGCTGTTTTTT	CASSLSGSAGELFF
TRBV4-3	-	TRBJ1-2	many	TGCGCCAGCAGCCAAGAAGGCCAGAGAACTATGGGCTACACCTTC	CASSQEGQRTMGYTF
TRBV7-3	-	TRBJ2-3	few	TGTGCCAGCAGCCTACGCCCTGGAGATACGCAGTATTTT	CASSLRPGDTQYF
TRBV19	TRBD1	TRBJ2-1	many	TGTGCCAGTAGTATAAGTTTCGGGACAGGGGAGTCTAGCGGGCTCTACAATGAGCAGTTCTTC	CASSISFGTGESSGLYNEQFF
TRBV7-9	-	TRBJ1-1	-	TGTGCCAGCAGCTGGGGGGCTACTGAAGCTTTCTTT	CASSWGATEAFF
TRBV12-3/TRBV12-4	-	TRBJ1-1	many	TGTGCCAGCAGTTTCCAGAAGAACACTGAAGCTTTCTTT	CASSFQKNTEAFF
TRBV7-8	-	TRBJ2-1	few	TGTGCCAGCAGCTTAGTGTTTGGGGATGAGCAGTTCTTC	CASSLVFGDEQFF
TRBV4-3	TRBD2	TRBJ2-1	few	TGCGCCAGCAGCCAAGCCCCGGCGGGAGGCTACAATGAGCAGTTCTTC	CASSQAPAGGYNEQFF
TRBV20-1	TRBD1	TRBJ1-1	many	TGCAGTGCTGGACAGGGGGACACTGAAGCTTTCTTT	CSAGQGDTEAFF
TRBV20-1	TRBD1	TRBJ2-2	many	TGCAGTGCTAGAGGACAGGGCAACACCGGGGAGCTGTTTTTT	CSARGQGNTGELFF
TRBV20-1	-	TRBJ1-6	many	TGCAGTGCTCCCTATTTGGGGGCTAAGGGTTCACCCCTCCACTTT	CSAPYLGAKGSPLHF
TRBV27	TRBD2	TRBJ2-2	many	TGTGCCAGCAGTTTAGGACTAGCGGGAGGGCCGAGCGGGGAGCTGTTTTTT	CASSLGLAGGPSGELFF
TRBV2	-	TRBJ2-5	few	TGTGCCAGCAGTGAAGCCGACAGAATTGATGTGGCAGAGACCCAGTACTTC	CASSEADRIDVAETQYF